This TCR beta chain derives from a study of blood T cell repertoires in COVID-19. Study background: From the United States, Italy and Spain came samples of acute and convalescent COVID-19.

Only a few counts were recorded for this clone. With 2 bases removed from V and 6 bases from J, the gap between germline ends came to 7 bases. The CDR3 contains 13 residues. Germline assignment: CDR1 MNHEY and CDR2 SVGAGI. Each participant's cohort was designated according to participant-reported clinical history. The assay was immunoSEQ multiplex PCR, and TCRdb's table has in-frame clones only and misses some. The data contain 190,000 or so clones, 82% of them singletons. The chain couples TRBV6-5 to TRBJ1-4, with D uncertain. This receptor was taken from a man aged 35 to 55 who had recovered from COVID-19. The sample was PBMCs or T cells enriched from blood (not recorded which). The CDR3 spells CASSYGEYEKLFF. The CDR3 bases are TGTGCCAGCAGTTACGGGGAGTATGAAAAACTGTTTTTT.